The 26 T cell receptor beta chains listed next were all sequenced from one sample in a study of spatial heterogeneity in lung cancer (dated by TCRdb to about 2019). Library generation was performed with 5' RACE. TCRdb records NextSeq 500 as the sequencer. TCRdb reanalyzed the raw reads on its own, using fastp at Q25 for trimming and MiXCR for clone calling, and kept in-frame beta chains. Entries are consolidated by CDR3 protein sequence, retaining the most common genes and DNA. This sample lists 2,500 to 3,000 distinct CDR3 sequences; about 7% were detected once. Of the sample, roughly 11% is held by the ten largest clones. Results and caveats for the whole study, not just this receptor: A correlation was observed between the number of expanded intratumoral alpha and beta TCRs and the tumor nonsynonymous mutation count.

The meaning of the sample's time point label: sample taken at primary tumor resection. Antigens for these TCRs are unknown. The sequencing used lung tumor tissue, collected at surgery. These receptors originate from a female donor with early-stage non-small cell lung cancer.

This clonotype was seen a handful of times. Since a much larger clone is just one base distant, this may be a read error. The V and J genes are TRBV7-3 and TRBJ2-2; tentatively, D is TRBD2 (5 bases). The CDR3 totals 12 residues. Germline-derived CDR1 and CDR2 are SGHTA and FQGTGA. For the CDR3, the DNA is TGTGCCAGCAGCTTCAGAACCGGGGAGCTGTCTTTT. Translation gives CASSFRTGELSF.

In this sample, this clonotype turned up a few times. The V gene is TRBV29-1, the J gene TRBJ2-1; 7 nucleotides agree with TRBD1. Germline lookup yields CDR1 SQVTM and CDR2 ANQGSEA. V was clipped by 4 bases and J by 7 bases; unmatched bases: 13. CDR3 length: 15 amino acids. CDR3 amino acids: CSVVDDRDVWNEQFF. The DNA for the CDR3 is TGCAGCGTTGTGGATGACAGGGACGTTTGGAATGAGCAGTTCTTC.

V gene TRBV28 combines with J gene TRBJ1-2; 7 positions match TRBD1. V gave up 10 bases and J gave up 3 bases; unmatched junction bases: 8. The CDR3 is made up of 13 amino acids. CDR1 is MDHEN, CDR2 SYDVKM, per germline. The CDR3 spells CATKHRGDYGYTF. The CDR3 coding sequence is TGTGCCACCAAACACAGGGGTGACTATGGCTACACCTTC.

Within the sample, this clonotype is large. The chain combines TRBV29-1 with TRBJ1-3; TRBD1 matches 7 bases. Unmatched junction bases numbered 2, after V lost 7 bases and J lost 2 bases. Germline V gene lookup returns CDR1 SQVTM and CDR2 ANQGSEA. CDR3 length: 12 amino acids. The CDR3 nucleotides read TGCAGCGCTACAGGGGCTGGAAACACCATATATTTT. Its translation: CSATGAGNTIYF. Complete variable domain (other parts from reference TRBV29-1 and TRBJ1-3): SAVISQKPSRDICQRGTSLTIQCQVDSQVTMMFWYRQQPGQSLTLIATANQGSEATYESGFVIDKFPISRPNLTFSTLTVSNMSPEDSSIYLCSATGAGNTIYFGEGSWLTVV.

This chain joins TRBV7-9 and TRBJ2-4, with D uncertain. V was cut by 5 bases and J by 1 base, with 18 bases left in between. The CDR3 runs to 17 residues. The germline V gene encodes CDR1 SEHNR and CDR2 FQNEAQ (reference sequence). The CDR3 DNA sequence: TGTGCCAGCAGCCCCGAAGGGCTAAGCCTGGCCAAAAACATTCAGTACTTC. Its protein product is CASSPEGLSLAKNIQYF.

This clonotype has at least ten counts. V and J are TRBV5-1 and TRBJ1-2; D unresolved. CDR3 size: 14 residues. The V end was cut by 0 bases, the J end by 0 bases, with 6 bases between. Germline CDR1 reads SGHRS; CDR2 reads YFSETQ. The CDR3 sequence: CASSLEGANYGYTF. The CDR3 DNA reads TGCGCCAGCAGCTTGGAGGGTGCTAACTATGGCTACACCTTC.

Judged by abundance, this clonotype is medium-sized. The V gene is TRBV2, the J gene TRBJ1-1; D is perhaps TRBD1 (6 bases). Germline CDR1 reads SNHLY; CDR2 reads FYNNEI. Trimming removed 5 bases at V and 1 base at J, with 11 bases between. The CDR3 runs to 14 residues. Here the CDR3 reads CASSRNRANTEAFF. DNA for the CDR3: TGTGCCAGCAGTAGGAACAGGGCGAACACTGAAGCTTTCTTT.

Within the sample, this clonotype is medium-sized. CDR3 in DNA: TGTGCCAGCAGCCCGGGACAGGGCAGGGAAGAGACCCAGTACTTC. It translates to CASSPGQGREETQYF. The chain has TRBV11-2 and TRBJ2-5; 9 bases agree with TRBD1. The J segment lost 3 bases and the V segment lost 5 bases, leaving 7 bases of the junction unmatched. The CDR3 consists of 15 residues. Germline loops: CDR1 SGHAT, CDR2 FQNNGV.

This clonotype is termed large. The rearrangement joins TRBV7-3 to TRBJ1-1, with no clear D. Germline V lookup: CDR1 SGHTA, CDR2 FQGTGA. V was shortened by 6 bases and J by 11 bases, with 16 bases between the two germline ends. The CDR3 is 12 amino acids. CDR3 in DNA: TGTGCCAGCAGACCGAGCGGAGGGAGGGCTTTCTTT. As protein: CASRPSGGRAFF.

By share, this clonotype counts as medium-sized (0.01 to 0.1%). The chain joins TRBV2 to TRBJ2-6; D is tentatively TRBD1 or TRBD2 (7 bases each). The V gene's germline CDR1 is SNHLY and CDR2 FYNNEI. The CDR3 is 18 amino acids. With 7 bases removed from V and 2 bases from J, the gap between germline ends came to 21 bases. The DNA for the CDR3 is TGTGCCAGCACCCCTTCGAGGCAGGGGGGGCCTGGGGCCAACGTCCTGACTTTC. Its protein is CASTPSRQGGPGANVLTF. Using reference TRBV2 and TRBJ2-6 for the parts outside the CDR3, the full variable domain is EPEVTQTPSHQVTQMGQEVILRCVPISNHLYFYWYRQILGQKVEFLVSFYNNEISEKSEIFDDQFSVERPDGSNFTLKIRSTKLEDSAMYFCASTPSRQGGPGANVLTFGAGSRLTVL.

This clonotype came up many times. The chain recombines TRBV6-2 or TRBV6-3 with TRBJ2-7, with D uncertain. Germline CDR1 and CDR2: MNHEY and SVGEGT. The CDR3 is 16 amino acids. Trimming removed 3 bases from V and 6 bases from J, with 21 bases in between. The CDR3, as DNA: TGTGCCAGCAGTTATGGCTGGGATCCGAAGCTTTTCGAGCAGTACTTC. It encodes CASSYGWDPKLFEQYF.

This clonotype is judged medium-sized. The chain joins TRBV9 to TRBJ2-2; unclear D gene. The germline V gene has CDR1 SGDLS and CDR2 YYNGEE. The CDR3 is 12 residues long. Trimming took off 0 bases at V and 8 bases at J, with 5 bases between the two ends. The CDR3 DNA is TGTGCCAGCAGCGTAGACGTGGGGGAGCTGTTTTTT. Residues: CASSVDVGELFF.

Judged by abundance, this clonotype is medium-sized. The gene calls are TRBV28 and TRBJ2-5, with D tentatively TRBD2 (6 bases). The CDR3 totals 14 residues. Trimming removed 7 bases from V and 2 bases from J, with 14 bases in between. Germline CDR1 and CDR2: MDHEN and SYDVKM. The CDR3 spells CASTSGDRQETQYF. The CDR3 nucleotides read TGTGCCAGCACCTCGGGGGACCGACAAGAGACCCAGTACTTC.

This clonotype was detected ten times or more. This chain links TRBV27 with TRBJ2-2; D gene unclear. The CDR3 is 13 amino acids. With 6 bases removed from V and 6 bases from J, the gap between germline ends came to 11 bases. CDR1 and CDR2 from the germline V gene are MNHEY and SMNVEV (reference sequence). The CDR3 loop is CASRTGGAGELFF. In DNA form, the CDR3 reads TGTGCCAGCAGAACGGGTGGGGCCGGGGAGCTGTTTTTT.

At least ten counts were recorded for this clonotype. The chain is built from TRBV7-8 and TRBJ1-1; 7 bases are a match to TRBD1. The V and J ends lost 5 bases and 8 bases, in that order; junction bases with no gene match: 2. CDR3 length: 11 amino acids. Germline V lookup: CDR1 SGHVS, CDR2 FQNEAQ. The CDR3 loop is CASSPDREAFF. The CDR3 DNA reads TGTGCCAGCAGCCCGGACAGGGAAGCTTTCTTT.

This clonotype ranks as medium-sized (0.01 to 0.1%). The J gene is TRBJ2-4, the V gene TRBV3-1; D unresolved. Germline assignment: CDR1 LGHDT and CDR2 YNNKEL (reference sequence). There are 11 residues in the CDR3. V gave up 0 bases and J gave up 6 bases, with 0 bases separating them. The CDR3, as DNA: TGTGCCAGCAGCCAAGAAAACATTCAGTACTTC. Protein sequence: CASSQENIQYF.

This clonotype is medium-sized. This chain uses TRBV10-3 with TRBJ2-7, with D uncertain. Deletions cut 4 bases from V and 4 bases from J, with 8 bases between. The V gene's germline CDR1 is ENHRY and CDR2 SYGVKD. This CDR3 has 12 amino acids. This CDR3 is CAISGQGYEQYF. DNA of the CDR3: TGTGCCATCAGTGGGCAAGGGTACGAGCAGTACTTC.

The genes are TRBV28 and TRBJ1-4; 8 nucleotides agree with TRBD1. From germline, CDR1 is MDHEN and CDR2 SYDVKM. The CDR3 extends over 14 amino acids. Trimming cost V 5 bases and J 5 bases; bases outside gene matches: 4. As DNA, the CDR3 is TGTGCCAGCAGTCTGACAGGGGTAAATGAAAAACTGTTTTTT. Its protein is CASSLTGVNEKLFF.

This clonotype ranks as medium-sized. The chain joins TRBV7-9 to TRBJ2-7; D is ambiguous. V lost 4 bases and J 1 base, leaving 8 bases between the germline ends. The CDR3 length is 13 residues. Germline V CDR1 and CDR2: SEHNR, FQNEAQ (reference sequence). CDR3 sequence reads: CASSSTPSYEQYF. The DNA of the CDR3 is TGTGCCAGCAGCTCCACGCCATCCTACGAGCAGTACTTC.

This clonotype is termed medium-sized. The chain combines TRBV2 with TRBJ2-1, with D perhaps TRBD1 (7 bases). The CDR3 extends over 15 amino acids. V lost 8 bases, J lost 0 bases, and 14 bases lay in between. Germline CDR1 reads SNHLY; CDR2 reads FYNNEI. CDR3 in amino acids: CASDTQGGSYNEQFF. The CDR3 DNA follows: TGTGCCAGCGACACTCAGGGGGGCTCCTACAATGAGCAGTTCTTC.

Sample share makes this clonotype medium-sized. The rearrangement links TRBV12-3 or TRBV12-4 to TRBJ2-3; 7 bases are shared with TRBD2. V lost 1 base to trimming and J lost 2 bases; unmatched junction nucleotides: 6. This CDR3 has 16 residues. The CDR3 DNA follows: TGTGCCAGCAGTTTAGGGACTAGGCCCACCACAGATACGCAGTATTTT. This encodes CASSLGTRPTTDTQYF.

This clonotype is labeled medium-sized. This chain connects TRBV12-2 to TRBJ1-6; the DNA was not compared with TRBD1, the D call given in the table. TRBV12-2 is a pseudogene. The length of the CDR3 is 16 residues. CDR3 sequence reads: CASRMGQGDYNSPLHF. The CDR3 DNA follows: TGTGCAAGTCGCATGGGACAGGGTGATTATAATTCACCCCTCCACTTT.

The table lists this clonotype with many counts. The gene calls are TRBV7-6 and TRBJ1-1; 12 bases are shared with TRBD1. V was clipped by 1 base and J by 9 bases; unmatched bases: 6. Germline V lookup: CDR1 SGHVS, CDR2 FNYEAQ. This CDR3 contains 15 residues. The DNA for the CDR3 is TGTGCCAGCAGCTTAGTGGGACAGGGGGCGGAAAAAGCTTTCTTT. Its protein product is CASSLVGQGAEKAFF.

This clonotype is judged medium-sized (0.01 to 0.1%). The V and J genes are TRBV7-2 and TRBJ2-5; D gene ambiguous. This CDR3 comprises 13 residues. Trimming took 0 bases from V and 0 from J, leaving 2 bases between them. Germline-derived CDR1 and CDR2 are SGHTA and FQGNSA. In DNA, the CDR3 is TGTGCCAGCAGCTTAGCACACCAAGAGACCCAGTACTTC. It is translated as CASSLAHQETQYF.

The rearrangement links TRBV7-2 to TRBJ1-1; D gene unclear. Germline CDR1 is SGHTA and CDR2 is FQGNSA. This CDR3 region has 16 residues. V was trimmed by 5 bases and J by 1 base, leaving 17 bases between them. The CDR3 coding sequence is TGTGCCAGCAGCCAAAGACCCGAGCTCAGGAACACTGAAGCTTTCTTT. This gives the protein CASSQRPELRNTEAFF. The full variable domain, with the rest looked up from reference TRBV7-2 and TRBJ1-1, is GAGVSQSPSNKVTEKGKDVELRCDPISGHTALYWYRQSLGQGLEFLIYFQGNSAPDKSGLPSDRFSAERTGGSVSTLTIQRTQQEDSAVYLCASSQRPELRNTEAFFGQGTRLTVV.

Relative to its sample, this clonotype is medium-sized. The V gene is TRBV12-3 or TRBV12-4, the J gene TRBJ2-1; D is undetermined. Trimming pared 6 bases from V and 9 bases from J, leaving 15 bases between. CDR3 size: 13 residues. This CDR3 is CASSLVWFGEQFF. The CDR3 DNA sequence: TGTGCCAGCAGCCTAGTATGGTTTGGTGAGCAGTTCTTC.